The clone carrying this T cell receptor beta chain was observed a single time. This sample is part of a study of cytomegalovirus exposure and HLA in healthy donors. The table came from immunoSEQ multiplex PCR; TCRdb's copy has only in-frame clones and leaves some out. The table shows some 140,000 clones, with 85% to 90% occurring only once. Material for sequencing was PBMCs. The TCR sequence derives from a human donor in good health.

The CDR3 DNA reads as TGTGCCAGCATCAACTCGGGAGATACGCAGTATTTT. Translating gives CASINSGDTQYF. This chain links TRBV28 with TRBJ2-3; no clear D gene. V was trimmed by 7 bases and J by 5 bases, leaving 10 bases between them. Per the germline V gene, CDR1 is MDHEN and CDR2 is SYDVKM. This CDR3 contains 12 residues.